The clone carrying this T cell receptor (beta chain) was seen many times. The entry originates in a study of neurological immune-mediated disorders. Overall study: Secondary progressive disease was present in 3, and relapsing-remitting disease in roughly 30, of the approximately 35 multiple sclerosis patients.

The yield of each sequencing run was over 170 million TCR-beta sequences from 15-18 subjects. One entry per CDR3 protein results from TCRdb running MiXCR on the 5' RACE reads. The sample has more than 45,000 distinct CDR3 sequences, more than 4% seen once; the top ten hold about 3%. The CDR3 runs 14 residues. V lost 5 bases and J lost 0, with 12 bases in between. CDR1 is SGHRS, CDR2 YFSETQ, per germline. The sample consisted of PBMCs. The V call is TRBV5-1, the J call TRBJ2-7; D gene uncertain. The sequence was collected from a man in his fifties with multiple sclerosis. CDR3 DNA: TGCGCCAGCAGGTCAGCGAGGAGCTCCTACGAGCAGTACTTC. Its protein is CASRSARSSYEQYF.